This TCR beta chain was identified during a study of response to subunit inactivated influenza vaccine. V lost 6 bases, J lost 3 bases, and 12 bases lay in between. Looked up from germline, CDR1 is SNHLY and CDR2 is FYNNEI. CDR3 length equals 13 residues. Whole-study results and caveats: New T cells are recruited in small numbers by each seasonal influenza vaccination, according to the authors' suggestion.

TCRdb re-analysed the RT-PCR reads in MiXCR, keeping a single row per CDR3 protein. This table has roughly 150,000 distinct CDR3 sequences, about a tenth appearing once. Comment on this clonotype: The antigen remains undetermined.

The material was non-naive T cells sorted from PBMCs, obtained roughly 45 days after vaccination. The TCR was taken from a man aged 50 or older who received an inactivated influenza vaccine. The chain couples TRBV2 to TRBJ2-7; the D gene is possibly TRBD2 (6 bases). CDR3 residues: CASRVRDFYEQYF. CDR3 nucleotides: TGTGCCAGCAGGGTAAGGGACTTCTACGAGCAGTACTTC.